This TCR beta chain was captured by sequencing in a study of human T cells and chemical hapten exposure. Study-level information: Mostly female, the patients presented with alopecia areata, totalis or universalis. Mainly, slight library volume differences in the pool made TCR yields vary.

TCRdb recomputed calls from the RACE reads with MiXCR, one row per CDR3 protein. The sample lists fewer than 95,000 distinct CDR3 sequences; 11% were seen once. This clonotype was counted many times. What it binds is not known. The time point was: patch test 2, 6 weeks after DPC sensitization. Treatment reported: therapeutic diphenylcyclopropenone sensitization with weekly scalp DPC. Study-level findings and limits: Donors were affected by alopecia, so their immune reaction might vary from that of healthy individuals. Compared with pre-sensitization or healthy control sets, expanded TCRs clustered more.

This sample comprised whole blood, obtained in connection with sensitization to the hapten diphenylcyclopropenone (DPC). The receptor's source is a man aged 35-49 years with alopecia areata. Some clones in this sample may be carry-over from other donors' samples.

The CDR3 DNA reads TGCAGTGCTAGAGGTTTGAGGGACGAGCAGTACTTC. It encodes CSARGLRDEQYF. The chain carries TRBV20-1 and TRBJ2-7; tentative D call: TRBD2 (5 bases). This CDR3 is built from 12 residues. Germline V gene lookup returns CDR1 DFQATT and CDR2 SNEGSKA (reference sequence). V lost 1 base to trimming and J lost 5 bases, with 9 bases between them.